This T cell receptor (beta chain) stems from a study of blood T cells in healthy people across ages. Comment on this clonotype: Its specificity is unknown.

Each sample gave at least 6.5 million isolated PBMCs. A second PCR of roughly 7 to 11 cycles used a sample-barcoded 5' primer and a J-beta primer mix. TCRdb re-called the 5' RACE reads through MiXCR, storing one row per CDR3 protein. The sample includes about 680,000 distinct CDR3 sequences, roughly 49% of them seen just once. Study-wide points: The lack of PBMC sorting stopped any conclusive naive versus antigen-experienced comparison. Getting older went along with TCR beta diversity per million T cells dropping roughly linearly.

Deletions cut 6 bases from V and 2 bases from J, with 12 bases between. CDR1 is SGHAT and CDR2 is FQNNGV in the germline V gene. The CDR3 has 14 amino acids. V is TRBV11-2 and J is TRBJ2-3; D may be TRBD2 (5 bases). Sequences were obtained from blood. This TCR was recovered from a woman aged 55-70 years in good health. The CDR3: CASSRGSFTDTQYF. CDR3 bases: TGTGCCAGCAGTAGAGGGAGTTTCACAGATACGCAGTATTTT.